These 20 T cell receptor beta chains came from one sample sequenced in a study of T cell responses to AZD1222 COVID-19 vaccine. Profiling relied on immunoSEQ multiplex PCR, and the TCRdb table lists in-frame clones only, not all of them. The repertoire consists of roughly 130,000 clones, with about 94% occurring once and the leading ten covering roughly 4%. Sequences were derived from peripheral blood, sampled 28 days after the second AZD1222 dose. These receptors were taken from an adult who received the AZD1222 COVID-19 vaccine.

The chain couples TRBV7-8 to TRBJ2-7; 7 bases match TRBD1. Germline trimming cut 2 bases from V and 3 bases from J; bases unmatched to any gene: 4. The germline gives CDR1 SGHVS, CDR2 FQNEAQ. CDR3 length: 14 amino acids. The CDR3 DNA is TGTGCCAGCAGCTTACTCGGACAGGACTACGAGCAGTACTTC. The encoded protein is CASSLLGQDYEQYF. Full variable domain (remainder filled in from reference TRBV7-8 and TRBJ2-7): GAGVSQSPRYKVAKRGQDVALRCDPISGHVSLFWYQQALGQGPEFLTYFQNEAQLDKSGLPSDRFFAERPEGSVSTLKIQRTQQEDSAVYLCASSLLGQDYEQYFGPGTRLTVT.

The chain uses TRBV5-4 and TRBJ2-5, with TRBD1 matching 8 bases. This CDR3 has 14 amino acids. In germline, CDR1 is SGHNT, CDR2 YYREEE (reference sequence). After removal of 2 bases from V and 5 bases from J, the junction contained 5 bases not matched to a gene. CDR3 nucleotides: TGTGCCAGCAGCTTCGGCAGGGGGCCTGAGACCCAGTACTTC. This gives the protein CASSFGRGPETQYF.

V usage is TRBV29-1 and J usage is TRBJ2-5, with TRBD1 identical over 9 bases. The V segment lost 4 bases and the J segment 3 bases; nucleotides outside the gene matches: 9. Germline assignment: CDR1 SQVTM and CDR2 ANQGSEA. This CDR3 contains 15 residues. In DNA form, the CDR3 reads TGCAGCGTTGGGGGGACAGGGTGGGGAAAAGAGACCCAGTACTTC. Translation gives CSVGGTGWGKETQYF.

The chain combines TRBV9 with TRBJ1-4; D may be TRBD1 (6 bases). The CDR3 has 18 residues. V lost 1 base and J lost 4, with 20 bases in between. Germline CDR1 reads SGDLS; CDR2 reads YYNGEE. The CDR3 reads CASSVSDGGGGINEKLFF. In DNA, the CDR3 is TGTGCCAGCAGCGTATCCGACGGTGGGGGGGGCATTAATGAAAAACTGTTTTTT.

The chain couples TRBV5-1 to TRBJ2-7; 7 bases align to TRBD2. Trimming removed 0 bases from V and 3 bases from J; junction bases left unmatched: 9. Germline CDR1 reads SGHRS; CDR2 reads YFSETQ. This CDR3 spans 16 amino acids. The CDR3 is CASSLGEGTQVYEQYF. In DNA, the CDR3 is TGCGCCAGCAGCTTGGGGGAGGGGACCCAAGTCTACGAGCAGTACTTC.

The gene calls are TRBV4-2 and TRBJ1-2; D is possibly TRBD1 (5 bases). The CDR3 contains 14 residues. Germline loops: CDR1 LGHNA, CDR2 YNFKEQ. V was clipped by 1 base and J by 4 bases, with 10 bases between them. The CDR3 region has the DNA TGTGCCAGCAGCCAAGTGGGACTCAGCTATGGCTACACCTTC. This gives the protein CASSQVGLSYGYTF.

The V gene is TRBV6-5, the J gene TRBJ2-3; no firm D call. This CDR3 has 13 amino acids. Germline CDR1 and CDR2: MNHEY and SVGAGI. V gave up 7 bases and J gave up 4 bases, with 12 bases separating them. CDR3 in amino acids: CASTERWADTQYF. Written as DNA, the CDR3 is TGTGCCAGCACGGAACGCTGGGCAGATACGCAGTATTTT.

The chain combines TRBV2 with TRBJ2-4; 10 bases match TRBD2. Germline-derived CDR1 and CDR2 are SNHLY and FYNNEI. The CDR3 spans 16 residues. The V gene end was trimmed by 8 bases and the J gene end by 0 bases; junction bases not matched to a gene: 7. CDR3 sequence reads: CASADRTSGAKNIQYF. CDR3 bases: TGTGCCAGCGCAGACCGGACTAGCGGAGCCAAAAACATTCAGTACTTC.

The gene calls are TRBV7-2 and TRBJ2-4; 9 nucleotides line up with TRBD2. Germline V lookup: CDR1 SGHTA, CDR2 FQGNSA. CDR3 length: 16 amino acids. V lost 6 bases, J lost 4 bases, and 10 bases stayed unmatched. CDR3 nucleotide sequence: TGTGCCAGCAGTCTCAGGGGTAGCGGGGGTAAAAACATTCAGTACTTC. This encodes CASSLRGSGGKNIQYF.

The chain employs TRBV5-1 and TRBJ2-3; 14 positions match TRBD2. Trimming removed 3 bases from V and 6 bases from J; junction bases left unmatched: 6. This CDR3 comprises 16 residues. The germline V gene encodes CDR1 SGHRS and CDR2 YFSETQ. CDR3 sequence: CASSSQTSGGADTQYF. The CDR3 DNA reads TGCGCCAGCAGCTCCCAGACTAGCGGGGGGGCGGATACGCAGTATTTT.

The chain employs TRBV6-1 and TRBJ1-2; a possible D gene is TRBD1 (5 bases). Trimming removed 1 base from V and 7 bases from J, with 10 bases in between. Germline CDR1 MNHNS, CDR2 SASEGT. This CDR3 is built from 13 residues. Here the CDR3 reads CASSEGGDRGYTF. In DNA form, the CDR3 reads TGTGCCAGCAGTGAAGGAGGGGACCGTGGCTACACCTTC.

V gene TRBV7-9 combines with J gene TRBJ2-2; possibly TRBD2 for D (6 bases). Germline V lookup: CDR1 SEHNR, CDR2 FQNEAQ (reference sequence). V was shortened by 5 bases and J by 5 bases, with 12 bases between the two germline ends. This CDR3 region has 14 residues. The CDR3 nucleotides read TGTGCCAGCAGCGCAGGAGGGAATACCGGGGAGCTGTTTTTT. This encodes CASSAGGNTGELFF.

The chain links TRBV7-9 to TRBJ2-3, with 7 nucleotides matching TRBD2. The V gene's germline CDR1 is SEHNR and CDR2 FQNEAQ (reference sequence). The CDR3 contains 13 residues. With 6 bases clipped from V and 2 bases from J, the junction kept 2 bases outside the gene matches. The CDR3 here is CASRRGTTDTQYF. CDR3 sequence (DNA): TGTGCCAGCAGGCGGGGGACCACAGATACGCAGTATTTT.

This rearrangement joins TRBV3-1 (or the pseudogene TRBV3-2) to TRBJ1-1; possible D gene TRBD1, 6 bases. V was clipped by 6 bases and J by 10 bases, with 15 bases between them. The V gene's germline CDR1 is LGHDT and CDR2 YNNKEL (reference sequence). CDR3 size: 12 residues. CDR3 loop: CASSQGISRAFF. The CDR3 DNA sequence: TGTGCCAGCAGTCAGGGGATTTCCCGAGCTTTCTTT.

The V and J genes are TRBV4-1 and TRBJ2-5; no definite D call. Trimming pared 3 bases from V and 6 bases from J, leaving 14 bases between. CDR1 MGHRA and CDR2 YSYEKL come from the germline V gene. The CDR3 sequence is 14 residues long. This CDR3 is CASSHERQEKTQYF. CDR3 sequence (DNA): TGCGCCAGCAGCCATGAGAGGCAGGAAAAGACCCAGTACTTC.

J is TRBJ1-5 and V is TRBV9; D possibly corresponds to TRBD1 (5 bases). From germline, CDR1 is SGDLS and CDR2 YYNGEE. The CDR3 extends over 14 amino acids. Trimming left V 3 bases short and J 4 bases short, with 11 bases between. The DNA for the CDR3 is TGTGCCAGCAGCGCCGGGACGGTTAATCAGCCCCAGCATTTT. Translation gives CASSAGTVNQPQHF.

The rearrangement links TRBV29-1 to TRBJ2-3; D remains ambiguous. The CDR3 contains 11 residues. Trimming removed 4 bases from V and 7 bases from J, with 9 bases in between. Germline V CDR1 and CDR2: SQVTM, ANQGSEA. CDR3 DNA: TGCAGCGTTGGCTGGCGGAATACGCAGTATTTT. Its protein product is CSVGWRNTQYF.

This chain connects TRBV11-2 to TRBJ1-4; 7 bases agree with TRBD1. This CDR3 comprises 14 residues. Germline trimming cut 6 bases from V and 7 bases from J; bases unmatched to any gene: 8. Germline CDR1 is SGHAT and CDR2 is FQNNGV. CDR3 loop: CASSVDRASEKLFF. CDR3 sequence (DNA): TGTGCCAGCAGTGTCGACAGGGCAAGTGAAAAACTGTTTTTT.

The CDR3 DNA reads TGTGCCAGCAGCTTGGGGGTGAGTGAAGCTTTCTTT. Its protein is CASSLGVSEAFF. The chain combines TRBV5-6 with TRBJ1-1; D is unclear. Trimming cost V 0 bases and J 7 bases, with 7 bases left between them. CDR3 size: 12 residues. Per the germline V gene, CDR1 is SGHDT and CDR2 is YYEEEE.

This chain joins TRBV9 and TRBJ2-1, with D maybe TRBD2 (5 bases). The CDR3 runs to 16 residues. V dropped 0 bases and J dropped 9 bases, with 19 bases sitting between them. Per the germline V gene, CDR1 is SGDLS and CDR2 is YYNGEE. Written as DNA, the CDR3 is TGTGCCAGCAGCGTAGAGGTTGGGGAGCGCCACGGTGAGCAGTTCTTC. Its protein is CASSVEVGERHGEQFF.